This section outlines one T cell receptor (beta chain) sequence together with its context. Antigen unknown. Genomic DNA of each subset was evenly split across several immunoSEQ plates. Some clones are missing from TCRdb's copy, which holds only in-frame ones; the method was immunoSEQ multiplex PCR. Of 2 million or so clones listed, less than 95% are singletons. These data are taken from a study of shared clonotypes between healthy human individuals. Study-wide points: When compared with the clonotypes that were shared by all four sorted-subset donors, the non-shared clonotypes turned out to have lower generation probabilities.

Positively selected for CCR7, the CD45RO-negative cells used as naive CD8 cells excluded terminally differentiated effector memory CD45RA+ cells. The CDR3 is 11 amino acids. Germline V gene data show CDR1 as MNHEY and CDR2 as SMNVEV (reference sequence). The V end lost 6 bases, the J end lost 2 bases, and 4 bases lay between the germline ends. The specimen was naive CD8+ T cells sorted from blood. The clonotype originates from a man aged 18 to 35 in good health. The J gene is TRBJ1-1, the V gene TRBV27; D gene uncertain. The CDR3 coding sequence is TGTGCCAGCAGGAAAAACACTGAAGCTTTCTTT. Its protein product is CASRKNTEAFF.